The rows below give T cell receptor beta chains drawn from one sample of a study of OX40 agonist ivuxolimab in advanced cancers. Repertoires were generated with immunoSEQ multiplex PCR, while TCRdb's copy carries only in-frame clones and drops some. This sample has tens of thousands of clones, with 80% to 90% found just once. The material was CD4+ or CD8+ T cells sorted from blood, obtained in a trial of the OX40 agonist ivuxolimab. These receptors were taken from an adult with an advanced solid tumor such as melanoma, head and neck, liver or kidney cancer. CDR3s include the opening cysteine and the closing phenylalanine or tryptophan. Fields, in order: CDR3 protein, CDR3 DNA, D gene, clone size, J gene, V gene. D genes are given only for firm matches. The size of a clone is reported for some rows only, either as once, few or many, or as a class for expanded clones.

CDR3aa: CASSLVREGETQYF
CDR3nt: TGTGCCAGCAGCTTAGTCAGGGAGGGGGAGACCCAGTACTTC
d_gene: TRBD2
abundance: .
j_gene: TRBJ2-5
v_gene: TRBV7-8

CDR3aa: CASRRQGGGNTEAFF
CDR3nt: TGTGCCAGCAGGAGACAGGGGGGAGGAAACACTGAAGCTTTCTTT
d_gene: TRBD1
abundance: .
j_gene: TRBJ1-1
v_gene: TRBV7-9

CDR3aa: CASSQDNRNEQYF
CDR3nt: TGTGCCAGCAGCCAAGATAACCGAAACGAGCAGTACTTC
d_gene: .
abundance: few
j_gene: TRBJ2-7
v_gene: TRBV4-2

CDR3aa: CASRRGHQAAQETQYF
CDR3nt: TGCGCCAGCAGACGGGGACACCAGGCGGCCCAAGAGACCCAGTACTTC
d_gene: .
abundance: few
j_gene: TRBJ2-5
v_gene: TRBV5-1

CDR3aa: CASRHGQYEAFF
CDR3nt: TGTGCCAGCAGACACGGACAATATGAAGCTTTCTTT
d_gene: .
abundance: .
j_gene: TRBJ1-1
v_gene: TRBV11-3

CDR3aa: CASSPRTSGRRDTQYF
CDR3nt: TGTGCCAGCAGCCCGAGGACTAGCGGGAGAAGAGATACGCAGTATTTT
d_gene: TRBD2
abundance: .
j_gene: TRBJ2-3
v_gene: TRBV5-4

CDR3aa: CAWSVPGGPEKLFF
CDR3nt: TGTGCCTGGAGTGTACCCGGGGGCCCTGAAAAACTGTTTTTT
d_gene: .
abundance: .
j_gene: TRBJ1-4
v_gene: TRBV30

CDR3aa: CASSRPGTNTEAFF
CDR3nt: TGTGCCAGCAGTAGACCGGGGACGAACACTGAAGCTTTCTTT
d_gene: .
abundance: .
j_gene: TRBJ1-1
v_gene: TRBV27

CDR3aa: CASRGTGYEQYF
CDR3nt: TGTGCCAGTCGGGGGACAGGCTACGAGCAGTACTTC
d_gene: TRBD1
abundance: once
j_gene: TRBJ2-7
v_gene: TRBV6-6

CDR3aa: CASSEADSGSYNEQFF
CDR3nt: TGTGCCAGCAGTGAAGCGGACAGCGGGTCCTACAATGAGCAGTTCTTC
d_gene: .
abundance: .
j_gene: TRBJ2-1
v_gene: TRBV6-1

CDR3aa: CASGLVLGQGGNEQFF
CDR3nt: TGTGCTAGTGGTTTGGTACTGGGACAGGGTGGGAATGAGCAGTTCTTC
d_gene: TRBD1
abundance: .
j_gene: TRBJ2-1
v_gene: TRBV12-5

CDR3aa: CASSRTSGATEAFF
CDR3nt: TGTGCCAGCAGTCGGACCTCAGGGGCCACTGAAGCTTTCTTT
d_gene: .
abundance: .
j_gene: TRBJ1-1
v_gene: TRBV6-5

CDR3aa: CASSSDYPGTQYF
CDR3nt: TGTGCCAGTAGTAGCGACTATCCCGGGACCCAGTACTTC
d_gene: .
abundance: once
j_gene: TRBJ2-5
v_gene: TRBV19

CDR3aa: CASSEDSTSGNTIYF
CDR3nt: TGTGCCAGCAGTGAAGACAGTACCTCTGGAAACACCATATATTTT
d_gene: .
abundance: .
j_gene: TRBJ1-3
v_gene: TRBV7-3

CDR3aa: CASSEGARRGAGELFF
CDR3nt: TGTGCCAGCAGTGAAGGGGCTAGAAGGGGGGCCGGGGAGCTGTTTTTT
d_gene: .
abundance: .
j_gene: TRBJ2-2
v_gene: TRBV2

CDR3aa: CASSEDVLGTLGANVLTF
CDR3nt: TGTGCCAGCAGTGAAGATGTCCTGGGGACACTGGGGGCCAACGTCCTGACTTTC
d_gene: .
abundance: .
j_gene: TRBJ2-6
v_gene: TRBV6-1

CDR3aa: CASSLDVNINTEAFF
CDR3nt: TGCGCCAGCAGCTTGGACGTCAATATTAACACTGAAGCTTTCTTT
d_gene: .
abundance: .
j_gene: TRBJ1-1
v_gene: TRBV5-1

CDR3aa: CASSLASGSTDTQYF
CDR3nt: TGTGCCAGCAGCTTAGCTAGCGGAAGCACAGATACGCAGTATTTT
d_gene: .
abundance: .
j_gene: TRBJ2-3
v_gene: TRBV7-9

CDR3aa: CASSLRDTDGYTF
CDR3nt: TGTGCCAGCTCACTACGGGACACTGATGGCTACACCTTC
d_gene: .
abundance: .
j_gene: TRBJ1-2
v_gene: TRBV18

CDR3aa: CALRGDTANYGYTF
CDR3nt: TGTGCCCTTCGGGGGGACACAGCAAACTATGGCTACACCTTC
d_gene: .
abundance: .
j_gene: TRBJ1-2
v_gene: TRBV10-3

CDR3aa: CASSRPGHQETQYF
CDR3nt: TGTGCCAGTAGTCGCCCCGGACACCAAGAGACCCAGTACTTC
d_gene: .
abundance: .
j_gene: TRBJ2-5
v_gene: TRBV19

CDR3aa: CASSTLEMRLHF
CDR3nt: TGTGCCAGCAGTACCCTGGAGATGCGCCTCCACTTT
d_gene: .
abundance: .
j_gene: TRBJ1-6
v_gene: TRBV2

CDR3aa: CASSVLPGLGMNTEAFF
CDR3nt: TGTGCCAGCAGCGTACTTCCGGGCCTAGGGATGAACACTGAAGCTTTCTTT
d_gene: .
abundance: .
j_gene: TRBJ1-1
v_gene: TRBV7-9

CDR3aa: CASSLGQTGHSGNTIYF
CDR3nt: TGTGCCAGCAGCTTAGGACAGACAGGGCACTCTGGAAACACCATATATTTT
d_gene: TRBD1
abundance: few
j_gene: TRBJ1-3
v_gene: TRBV11-3

CDR3aa: CASSVLLAGDQFF
CDR3nt: TGTGCCAGCAGCGTTTTACTAGCGGGAGATCAGTTCTTC
d_gene: TRBD2
abundance: .
j_gene: TRBJ2-1
v_gene: TRBV9

CDR3aa: CASSADTDTQYF
CDR3nt: TGTGCCAGCAGCGCGGACACAGATACGCAGTATTTT
d_gene: .
abundance: .
j_gene: TRBJ2-3
v_gene: TRBV9

CDR3aa: CASSESSRGNEKLFF
CDR3nt: TGCGCCAGCAGTGAGTCCAGTCGGGGTAATGAAAAACTGTTTTTT
d_gene: .
abundance: once
j_gene: TRBJ1-4
v_gene: TRBV10-1

CDR3aa: CASSSLDRGSEAFF
CDR3nt: TGTGCCAGCAGCTCACTCGACAGGGGCTCTGAAGCTTTCTTT
d_gene: TRBD1
abundance: .
j_gene: TRBJ1-1
v_gene: TRBV11-2

CDR3aa: CASSIQTGVNTEAFF
CDR3nt: TGTGCCAGTAGTATCCAGACAGGGGTGAACACTGAAGCTTTCTTT
d_gene: TRBD1
abundance: .
j_gene: TRBJ1-1
v_gene: TRBV19

CDR3aa: CASNASPYEQYF
CDR3nt: TGTGCCAGCAATGCGAGTCCCTACGAGCAGTACTTC
d_gene: .
abundance: .
j_gene: TRBJ2-7
v_gene: TRBV6-5

CDR3aa: CASSQEARGGETQYF
CDR3nt: TGTGCCAGCAGCCAAGAGGCCAGGGGGGGGGAGACCCAGTACTTC
d_gene: .
abundance: .
j_gene: TRBJ2-5
v_gene: TRBV4-2

CDR3aa: CASSLGWGNEQFF
CDR3nt: TGTGCCAGCAGCTTAGGGTGGGGGAATGAGCAGTTCTTC
d_gene: .
abundance: .
j_gene: TRBJ2-1
v_gene: TRBV7-2

CDR3aa: CASSPRGSSYNEQFF
CDR3nt: TGTGCCAGCAGCCCGCGGGGTAGCTCCTACAATGAGCAGTTCTTC
d_gene: .
abundance: .
j_gene: TRBJ2-1
v_gene: TRBV9

CDR3aa: CASSHRREETQYF
CDR3nt: TGTGCCAGCAGCCACCGACGAGAAGAGACCCAGTACTTC
d_gene: .
abundance: .
j_gene: TRBJ2-5
v_gene: TRBV7-2

CDR3aa: CASSHVDLVAYNEQFF
CDR3nt: TGCGCCAGCAGCCATGTCGACTTGGTGGCCTACAATGAGCAGTTCTTC
d_gene: .
abundance: few
j_gene: TRBJ2-1
v_gene: TRBV4-1

CDR3aa: CATSRDRGRGQHF
CDR3nt: TGTGCCACCAGCAGAGATCGAGGCAGGGGACAGCATTTT
d_gene: .
abundance: .
j_gene: TRBJ1-5
v_gene: TRBV15

CDR3aa: CASSQASGGTGEQFF
CDR3nt: TGCGCCAGCAGCCAAGCTTCAGGGGGAACTGGGGAGCAGTTCTTC
d_gene: TRBD1
abundance: once
j_gene: TRBJ2-1
v_gene: TRBV4-1

CDR3aa: CASSDPRPGPSTDTQYF
CDR3nt: TGCGCCAGCAGCGATCCGAGGCCCGGCCCCAGCACAGATACGCAGTATTTT
d_gene: .
abundance: .
j_gene: TRBJ2-3
v_gene: TRBV5-1

CDR3aa: CASSLDWSYEQYF
CDR3nt: TGTGCCAGCAGCTTGGACTGGTCCTACGAGCAGTACTTC
d_gene: .
abundance: .
j_gene: TRBJ2-7
v_gene: TRBV5-6

CDR3aa: CASSESGLYYTQYF
CDR3nt: TGTGCCAGCAGTGAATCAGGACTATATTATACGCAGTATTTT
d_gene: .
abundance: .
j_gene: TRBJ2-3
v_gene: TRBV6-1

CDR3aa: CASSSRRDASYEQYF
CDR3nt: TGTGCCAGCAGCTCCCGCCGGGACGCCAGCTACGAGCAGTACTTC
d_gene: .
abundance: .
j_gene: TRBJ2-7
v_gene: TRBV7-9

CDR3aa: CASSLVGGFSNEQFF
CDR3nt: TGTGCCAGCAGCTTGGTGGGGGGATTTAGCAATGAGCAGTTCTTC
d_gene: .
abundance: .
j_gene: TRBJ2-1
v_gene: TRBV5-4

CDR3aa: CAWSPGTGALEQYF
CDR3nt: TGTGCCTGGAGTCCAGGGACTGGCGCTCTCGAGCAGTACTTC
d_gene: .
abundance: .
j_gene: TRBJ2-7
v_gene: TRBV30

CDR3aa: CASSATGTVNSPLHF
CDR3nt: TGTGCCAGCTCGGCAACCGGGACAGTTAATTCACCCCTCCACTTT
d_gene: TRBD1
abundance: .
j_gene: TRBJ1-6
v_gene: TRBV18

CDR3aa: CAIGERGYNEQFF
CDR3nt: TGTGCCATCGGGGAGCGGGGATACAATGAGCAGTTCTTC
d_gene: TRBD2
abundance: .
j_gene: TRBJ2-1
v_gene: TRBV6-5

CDR3aa: CAISDSNHIQYF
CDR3nt: TGTGCCATCAGTGATTCGAACCACATTCAGTACTTC
d_gene: .
abundance: .
j_gene: TRBJ2-4
v_gene: TRBV10-3

CDR3aa: CASTASPAQGYGYTF
CDR3nt: TGTGCCAGCACCGCGAGCCCCGCTCAGGGCTATGGCTACACCTTC
d_gene: .
abundance: once
j_gene: TRBJ1-2
v_gene: TRBV28

CDR3aa: CSVDRTASSNYGYTF
CDR3nt: TGCAGCGTTGATCGCACGGCCAGTTCAAACTATGGCTACACCTTC
d_gene: .
abundance: once
j_gene: TRBJ1-2
v_gene: TRBV29-1

CDR3aa: CASSLFDTNQETQYF
CDR3nt: TGTGCCAGCAGTCTGTTTGACACCAACCAAGAGACCCAGTACTTC
d_gene: .
abundance: few
j_gene: TRBJ2-5
v_gene: TRBV6-1

CDR3aa: CASSPTGQGGQPQHF
CDR3nt: TGTGCCAGCTCACCAACGGGCCAGGGGGGTCAGCCCCAGCATTTT
d_gene: TRBD1
abundance: .
j_gene: TRBJ1-5
v_gene: TRBV18

CDR3aa: CASSLGTAGTYEQYF
CDR3nt: TGTGCCAGCAGCTTGGGGACAGCCGGCACCTACGAGCAGTACTTC
d_gene: TRBD1
abundance: .
j_gene: TRBJ2-7
v_gene: TRBV2

CDR3aa: CASSQDSSTVGYGYTF
CDR3nt: TGTGCCAGCAGCCAAGATAGTAGTACCGTTGGGTATGGCTACACCTTC
d_gene: .
abundance: .
j_gene: TRBJ1-2
v_gene: TRBV4-2

CDR3aa: CASSLAGHQETQYF
CDR3nt: TGTGCCAGCAGCTTGGCGGGACACCAAGAGACCCAGTACTTC
d_gene: .
abundance: .
j_gene: TRBJ2-5
v_gene: TRBV5-4

CDR3aa: CASTGHLTGELFF
CDR3nt: TGCGCCAGCACGGGACACCTAACCGGGGAGCTGTTTTTT
d_gene: .
abundance: .
j_gene: TRBJ2-2
v_gene: TRBV10-1

CDR3aa: CAWKAAGHFGANVLTF
CDR3nt: TGTGCCTGGAAGGCGGCAGGGCACTTTGGGGCCAACGTCCTGACTTTC
d_gene: .
abundance: .
j_gene: TRBJ2-6
v_gene: TRBV30

CDR3aa: CASSFGVYGYTF
CDR3nt: TGTGCCAGCAGTTTTGGTGTCTATGGCTACACCTTC
d_gene: .
abundance: .
j_gene: TRBJ1-2
v_gene: TRBV28

CDR3aa: CASSLSLRENSYEQYF
CDR3nt: TGTGCCAGCAGTTTATCCCTCCGTGAAAACTCCTACGAGCAGTACTTC
d_gene: .
abundance: .
j_gene: TRBJ2-7
v_gene: TRBV28

CDR3aa: CASSLATGIGNEQYF
CDR3nt: TGCGCCAGCAGCTTGGCGACAGGCATTGGCAACGAGCAGTACTTC
d_gene: .
abundance: .
j_gene: TRBJ2-7
v_gene: TRBV5-1

CDR3aa: CASSLAGGKYEQFF
CDR3nt: TGTGCCAGTAGCCTAGCGGGGGGGAAGTATGAGCAGTTCTTC
d_gene: TRBD2
abundance: .
j_gene: TRBJ2-1
v_gene: TRBV19